This passage covers 5 T cell receptor beta chains from one sample sequenced in a study of cytomegalovirus exposure and HLA in healthy donors. PCR used 60 Vbeta primers and 13 Jbeta primers. Some clones are missing from TCRdb's copy, which holds only in-frame ones; the method was immunoSEQ multiplex PCR. The sample lists around 90,000 clones; around three quarters were seen once. Specimen: PBMCs. All receptors come from a man aged 30-40 years in good health and CMV-seronegative.

A few counts support this clone. This chain connects TRBV27 to TRBJ2-7; 8 positions agree with TRBD2. Germline V gene data show CDR1 as MNHEY and CDR2 as SMNVEV (reference sequence). The CDR3 is 15 amino acids. With 1 base clipped from V and 5 bases from J, the junction kept 7 bases outside the gene matches. CDR3 DNA sequence: TGTGCCAGCAGTTTATTCAGCGGGAGAATCGACGAGCAGTACTTC. This gives the protein CASSLFSGRIDEQYF.

V gene TRBV27 combines with J gene TRBJ2-3; the D gene is possibly TRBD1 (6 bases). V dropped 4 bases and J dropped 2 bases, with 13 bases sitting between them. The V gene's germline CDR1 is MNHEY and CDR2 SMNVEV (reference sequence). The CDR3 loop spans 15 amino acids. The CDR3 DNA follows: TGTGCCAGCAGTTCCCGACAGGAAAACACAGATACGCAGTATTTT. Translating gives CASSSRQENTDTQYF.

The chain is built from TRBV4-3 and TRBJ1-1; D unclear. The germline gives CDR1 LGHNA, CDR2 YSLEER. Trimming took 3 bases from V and 6 from J, leaving 11 bases between them. This CDR3 has 13 amino acids. The DNA for the CDR3 is TGCGCCAGCAGCCACGAATCCGGAGCTGAAGCTTTCTTT. This gives the protein CASSHESGAEAFF.

The V call is TRBV7-8, the J call TRBJ2-3; weak D call: TRBD2 (6 bases). Per the germline V gene, CDR1 is SGHVS and CDR2 is FQNEAQ. Trimming took off 3 bases at V and 0 bases at J, with 10 bases between the two ends. This CDR3 has 15 amino acids. The CDR3 bases are TGTGCCAGCAGCTTCGGGGGAATCAGCACAGATACGCAGTATTTT. Its translation: CASSFGGISTDTQYF.

The chain links TRBV7-6 to TRBJ1-1, with D possibly TRBD1 on 6 matching bases. Looked up from germline, CDR1 is SGHVS and CDR2 is FNYEAQ. Trimming removed 2 bases at V and 14 bases at J, with 21 bases between. The CDR3 totals 14 residues. Here the CDR3 DNA reads TGTGCCAGCAGCTTAATTTCAGGACAGCCTCAGTCGTTCTTT. Its protein product is CASSLISGQPQSFF.